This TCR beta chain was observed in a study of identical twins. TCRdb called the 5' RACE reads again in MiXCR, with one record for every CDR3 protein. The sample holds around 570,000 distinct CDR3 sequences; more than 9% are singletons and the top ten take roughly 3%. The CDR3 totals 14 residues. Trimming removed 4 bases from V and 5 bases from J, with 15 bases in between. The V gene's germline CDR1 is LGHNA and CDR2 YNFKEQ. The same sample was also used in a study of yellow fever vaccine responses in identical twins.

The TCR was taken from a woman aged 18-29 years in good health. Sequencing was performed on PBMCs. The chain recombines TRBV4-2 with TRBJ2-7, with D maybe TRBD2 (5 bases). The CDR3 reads CASSPPSRAHEQYF. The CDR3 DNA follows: TGTGCCAGCAGCCCACCCTCGAGGGCTCACGAGCAGTACTTC.